The rows below give T cell receptor beta chains drawn from one sample of a study of OX40 agonist ivuxolimab in advanced cancers. Profiled with immunoSEQ multiplex PCR; TCRdb holds only in-frame clones, not every one. The sample includes tens of thousands of clones, about nine tenths seen only once; the top ten take approximately 2%. The specimen comprised CD4+ or CD8+ T cells sorted from blood, sampled in a trial of the OX40 agonist ivuxolimab. These receptors were obtained from an adult with an advanced solid tumor such as melanoma, head and neck, liver or kidney cancer. Each CDR3 is given with its conserved first and last residue. The D gene is left open where the match is weak. Some rows have no size entry. The others give once, few or many, or a class for an expanded clone.

DNA: TGCAGTGCTAGAGACAATGAAGCTTTCTTT
CDR3: CSARDNEAFF
D: -
size: -
J: TRBJ1-1
V: TRBV20-1

DNA: TGCGCCAGCAGCCCGACTAGCGGGACTACCGGGGAGCTGTTTTTT
CDR3: CASSPTSGTTGELFF
D: TRBD2
size: -
J: TRBJ2-2
V: TRBV5-1

DNA: TGTGCCAGCAGCTTAGCGTCAGGTCGGGACTCACCCCTCCACTTT
CDR3: CASSLASGRDSPLHF
D: -
size: -
J: TRBJ1-6
V: TRBV7-2

DNA: TGTGCCAGCAGCTTAGGGGCTAGTCTGAAAAATACGCAGTATTTT
CDR3: CASSLGASLKNTQYF
D: -
size: -
J: TRBJ2-3
V: TRBV7-2

DNA: TGTGCCAGCAGTTACTCGAGCTTCGAATTTCTCACGGGCTACACCTTC
CDR3: CASSYSSFEFLTGYTF
D: -
size: few
J: TRBJ1-2
V: TRBV6-5

DNA: TGTGCCAGCTCACCACCACTTGGGGGTGGGGATGAGCAGTTCTTC
CDR3: CASSPPLGGGDEQFF
D: -
size: -
J: TRBJ2-1
V: TRBV18

DNA: TGTGCCAGCAGCTTGGGAAAGAACACTGAAGCTTTCTTT
CDR3: CASSLGKNTEAFF
D: -
size: -
J: TRBJ1-1
V: TRBV5-4

DNA: TGTGCCTGGAGTGTAGGTGGCGGGAGGTCCTACGAGCAGTACTTC
CDR3: CAWSVGGGRSYEQYF
D: TRBD2
size: -
J: TRBJ2-7
V: TRBV30

DNA: TGTGCCAGCGGGACTAGCGGGGGGAGGATCGATACGCAGTATTTT
CDR3: CASGTSGGRIDTQYF
D: TRBD2
size: once
J: TRBJ2-3
V: TRBV6-6

DNA: TGTGCCAGCAGCTTGGCCCTGGGAGCTGGAAACACCATATATTTT
CDR3: CASSLALGAGNTIYF
D: -
size: -
J: TRBJ1-3
V: TRBV5-6

DNA: TGTGCCAGCAGCTTGGTTGGGGAACCCAGCTCCTACAATGAGCAGTTCTTC
CDR3: CASSLVGEPSSYNEQFF
D: -
size: -
J: TRBJ2-1
V: TRBV5-5

DNA: TGCGCCAGCAGCTTGACAGGGGGTCTATATGGCTACACCTTC
CDR3: CASSLTGGLYGYTF
D: TRBD1
size: -
J: TRBJ1-2
V: TRBV5-1

DNA: TGTGCCAGCACTCGGCTAGCGGGGGAGCAGTTCTTC
CDR3: CASTRLAGEQFF
D: TRBD2
size: -
J: TRBJ2-1
V: TRBV2

DNA: TGTGCCAGTAGTGGCAGGCAGAACTATGGCTACACCTTC
CDR3: CASSGRQNYGYTF
D: -
size: -
J: TRBJ1-2
V: TRBV19

DNA: TGTGCCAGCAGCATCGACAGGGCGGATACGCAGTATTTT
CDR3: CASSIDRADTQYF
D: TRBD1
size: -
J: TRBJ2-3
V: TRBV6-5

DNA: TGTGCCAGCAACATGGGCGGGGCCTCTGGAAACACCATATATTTT
CDR3: CASNMGGASGNTIYF
D: -
size: -
J: TRBJ1-3
V: TRBV7-9

DNA: TGTGCCAGCAGCTTAGGGACAGGCCTACTGGGGAACTATGGCTACACCTTC
CDR3: CASSLGTGLLGNYGYTF
D: TRBD1
size: -
J: TRBJ1-2
V: TRBV7-6

DNA: TGCGCCAGCTCTGGGAACGACTATGGCTACACCTTC
CDR3: CASSGNDYGYTF
D: -
size: once
J: TRBJ1-2
V: TRBV10-2

DNA: TGTGCCATCAGTGAGTCGGAGGGAACCGGGGAGCTGTTTTTT
CDR3: CAISESEGTGELFF
D: -
size: few
J: TRBJ2-2
V: TRBV10-3

DNA: TGTGCCAGCAGCAAATGGGCCAGAAGCACAGATACGCAGTATTTT
CDR3: CASSKWARSTDTQYF
D: -
size: -
J: TRBJ2-3
V: TRBV21-1

DNA: TGTGCCAGCAGCCAGGGACAGATCGTCTCTGGAAACACCATATATTTT
CDR3: CASSQGQIVSGNTIYF
D: TRBD1
size: -
J: TRBJ1-3
V: TRBV14

DNA: TGTGCCAGCAGCCCCCAGGGAAGCTCTGGGGCCAACGTCCTGACTTTC
CDR3: CASSPQGSSGANVLTF
D: -
size: -
J: TRBJ2-6
V: TRBV28

DNA: TGTGCCATCAGTGAGTCAGTTTCACCCCTCCACTTT
CDR3: CAISESVSPLHF
D: -
size: -
J: TRBJ1-6
V: TRBV10-3

DNA: TGTGCCAGCAGCTCCCGGACAGGGGGTTTCAATGAGCAGTTCTTC
CDR3: CASSSRTGGFNEQFF
D: TRBD1
size: -
J: TRBJ2-1
V: TRBV11-3

DNA: TGTGCCAGCAGCCAAAAGCGGCTGAGCACAGATACGCAGTATTTT
CDR3: CASSQKRLSTDTQYF
D: -
size: -
J: TRBJ2-3
V: TRBV4-2

DNA: TGTGCCAGCAGCCAAGTCGGCAGGGATAATTCACCCCTCCACTTT
CDR3: CASSQVGRDNSPLHF
D: -
size: -
J: TRBJ1-6
V: TRBV4-2

DNA: TGTGCCAGCCGCCGGGGAAGGTCGGATCAGCCCCAGCATTTT
CDR3: CASRRGRSDQPQHF
D: -
size: -
J: TRBJ1-5
V: TRBV6-5

DNA: TGTGCCAGCAGCGAACAGGGAGGTGACTATGGCTACACCTTC
CDR3: CASSEQGGDYGYTF
D: -
size: -
J: TRBJ1-2
V: TRBV9

DNA: TGTGCCAGCAGTGGGGACCCCGTCAATTCACCCCTCCACTTT
CDR3: CASSGDPVNSPLHF
D: -
size: once
J: TRBJ1-6
V: TRBV25-1

DNA: TGTGCCAGCAGCTCGACTAGCGGGAGTTTAGAGACCCAGTACTTC
CDR3: CASSSTSGSLETQYF
D: TRBD2
size: -
J: TRBJ2-5
V: TRBV5-4

DNA: TGTGCCAGCGGGGAGACAGGGAGGGATGGCTACACCTTC
CDR3: CASGETGRDGYTF
D: TRBD1
size: -
J: TRBJ1-2
V: TRBV6-6

DNA: TGTGCCAGCAGCTCCTTCCGGGACAGGGCTGAAAAACTGTTTTTT
CDR3: CASSSFRDRAEKLFF
D: TRBD1
size: -
J: TRBJ1-4
V: TRBV7-8

DNA: TGTGCCCTAGACATAGCGGGAGCTCCTAACTCTGGGGCCAACGTCCTGACTTTC
CDR3: CALDIAGAPNSGANVLTF
D: TRBD2
size: -
J: TRBJ2-6
V: TRBV19

DNA: TGTGCCAGCAGTGAATACAGGCCTGACACCATATATTTT
CDR3: CASSEYRPDTIYF
D: -
size: -
J: TRBJ1-3
V: TRBV6-1

DNA: TGCAGCGTCAGGGATGTTTCCTACGAGCAGTACTTC
CDR3: CSVRDVSYEQYF
D: -
size: once
J: TRBJ2-7
V: TRBV29-1

DNA: TGTGCCAGCCAGACACTTCCACCCCTCCACTTT
CDR3: CASQTLPPLHF
D: -
size: -
J: TRBJ1-6
V: TRBV6-6

DNA: TGTGCCAGCAGCTTAGATCCCCCAGGGGGAACTAATGAAAAACTGTTTTTT
CDR3: CASSLDPPGGTNEKLFF
D: TRBD1
size: -
J: TRBJ1-4
V: TRBV7-6

DNA: TGTGCCAGTACGGGGCAGCTTAATCAGCCCCAGCATTTT
CDR3: CASTGQLNQPQHF
D: -
size: few
J: TRBJ1-5
V: TRBV19

DNA: TGTGCCAGCAGTTTTTCCGCTGAAGCTTTCTTT
CDR3: CASSFSAEAFF
D: -
size: -
J: TRBJ1-1
V: TRBV28

DNA: TGTGCCAGCAGCCCCACTCGTAGCGGGACAGGGAATGAGCAGTTCTTC
CDR3: CASSPTRSGTGNEQFF
D: -
size: -
J: TRBJ2-1
V: TRBV7-9

DNA: TGTGCCAGCAGCCCGGGACTAGGATCCGATACGCAGTATTTT
CDR3: CASSPGLGSDTQYF
D: TRBD2
size: -
J: TRBJ2-3
V: TRBV7-7

DNA: TGCGCCAGCAGTTATAGGACTAGCGGGACATACACCTCCAGGGAGCAGTTCTTC
CDR3: CASSYRTSGTYTSREQFF
D: TRBD2
size: -
J: TRBJ2-1
V: TRBV5-1

DNA: TGTGCCAGCAGCGTGGCGGGAGGGCCTTTTGAGCAGTTCTTC
CDR3: CASSVAGGPFEQFF
D: TRBD2
size: -
J: TRBJ2-1
V: TRBV9

DNA: TGCAGCGTTGAAGAATTTGACAAGGGGGTGACCTCTGGAAACACCATATATTTT
CDR3: CSVEEFDKGVTSGNTIYF
D: -
size: -
J: TRBJ1-3
V: TRBV29-1

DNA: TGTGCCAGCAGTTACGAGGAGGGAAATTCACCCCTCCACTTT
CDR3: CASSYEEGNSPLHF
D: -
size: few
J: TRBJ1-6
V: TRBV6-5

DNA: TGTGCCAGCAAAACGGGGGGTGAGGAGACCCAGTACTTC
CDR3: CASKTGGEETQYF
D: TRBD2
size: -
J: TRBJ2-5
V: TRBV28

DNA: TGCAGCTACCTCCCGGTCTCTGGAAACACCATATATTTT
CDR3: CSYLPVSGNTIYF
D: -
size: -
J: TRBJ1-3
V: TRBV29-1

DNA: TGCGCCAGCAGCCAAGCCCGGACTCGAGGGGCCTACGAGCAGTACTTC
CDR3: CASSQARTRGAYEQYF
D: -
size: -
J: TRBJ2-7
V: TRBV4-3

DNA: TGTGCCAGCAGCCGGGGGGCTCGGTATGGCTACACCTTC
CDR3: CASSRGARYGYTF
D: -
size: -
J: TRBJ1-2
V: TRBV7-6

DNA: TGTGCCAGCAGCTTAGTTGGGGCAGGGCAGAATCGAGAGACCCAGTACTTC
CDR3: CASSLVGAGQNRETQYF
D: -
size: -
J: TRBJ2-5
V: TRBV7-2

DNA: TGTGCCAGCAGACGGCACCAGAACACTGAAGCTTTCTTT
CDR3: CASRRHQNTEAFF
D: -
size: -
J: TRBJ1-1
V: TRBV6-6

DNA: TGCGCCAGCAGCCGCGGGGAGAACACTGAAGCTTTCTTT
CDR3: CASSRGENTEAFF
D: -
size: once
J: TRBJ1-1
V: TRBV5-1